These 22 T cell receptor beta chains originate from one sample sequenced in a study of blood T cell repertoires in COVID-19. Measured with immunoSEQ multiplex PCR; TCRdb has only the in-frame clones, and not every one. Among some 190,000 clones listed, about 80% were seen once. Material for sequencing was peripheral blood. The source is a man between 60 and 75 years old with acute or convalescent COVID-19.

V usage is TRBV18 and J usage is TRBJ2-3; TRBD1 matches 8 bases. With V trimmed by 1 base and J by 1 base, 4 bases remained unmatched. CDR1 is KGHSH and CDR2 is LQKENI in the germline V gene. There are 16 residues in the CDR3. The CDR3 loop reads CASSPQTGVGTDTQYF. In nucleotides, the CDR3 is TGTGCCAGCTCACCACAGACAGGGGTTGGCACAGATACGCAGTATTTT.

CDR3 loop: CASSVASEDTRLLDEQFF. In DNA, the CDR3 is TGTGCCAGCAGCGTAGCTTCCGAGGACACCCGATTGTTGGATGAGCAGTTCTTC. The chain employs TRBV9 and TRBJ2-1, with D perhaps matching TRBD1 (5 bases). The CDR3 extends over 18 amino acids. Germline lookup yields CDR1 SGDLS and CDR2 YYNGEE. Trimming left V 0 bases short and J 8 bases short, with 24 bases between.

The chain has TRBV6-6 and TRBJ1-2; perhaps TRBD1 as D (5 bases). The CDR3 has 13 amino acids. Germline values: CDR1 MNHNY, CDR2 SVGAGI (reference sequence). The V end lost 6 bases, the J end lost 7 bases, and 15 bases lay between the germline ends. CDR3 sequence: CASRADSSGGYTF. DNA of the CDR3: TGTGCCAGCAGGGCCGACAGTTCGGGTGGCTACACCTTC.

At least ten counts were recorded for this clone. The chain recombines TRBV9 with TRBJ2-1; 9 bases align to TRBD2. Losses at the gene ends were 9 bases for V and 4 bases for J; bases not matched to a gene: 14. This CDR3 region has 16 residues. Germline V gives CDR1 SGDLS, CDR2 YYNGEE. The CDR3 nucleotides are TGTGCCACCACGCCCAATAGCGGGGGACAATACAATGAGCAGTTCTTC. Its translation: CATTPNSGGQYNEQFF.

Here the CDR3 DNA reads TGTGCCAGCAGCGGCGGGACCCTAACTTGGGAGCAGTTCTTC. It encodes CASSGGTLTWEQFF. This chain links TRBV5-4 with TRBJ2-1, with a weak D call TRBD2 (6 bases). Between the trimmed V and J ends, which lost 4 bases and 10 bases, there was a span of 18 bases. CDR1 is SGHNT, CDR2 YYREEE, per germline (reference sequence). The CDR3 runs 14 residues.

CDR3 nucleotides: TGTGCCAGCAGCCAAGACTTGAGCGGGAGCTCCTACAATGAGCAGTTCTTC. Amino acids: CASSQDLSGSSYNEQFF. The chain carries TRBV4-2 and TRBJ2-1, with TRBD2 matching 8 bases. This CDR3 has 17 amino acids. V lost 0 bases and J lost 0; bases outside the gene matches: 4. Germline V gene lookup returns CDR1 LGHNA and CDR2 YNFKEQ.

The genes are TRBV5-1 and TRBJ2-3; 9 bases align to TRBD2. The CDR3 consists of 18 residues. Germline V lookup: CDR1 SGHRS, CDR2 YFSETQ. The ends lost 0 bases at V and 2 bases at J; junction bases unmatched: 10. The CDR3 loop reads CASSLGFASSGDTDTQYF. CDR3 coding DNA: TGCGCCAGCAGCTTGGGTTTCGCGTCTAGCGGGGACACAGATACGCAGTATTTT.

This clone was seen a few times. This chain uses TRBV7-3 with TRBJ2-7, with 8 bases identical to TRBD1. Germline V CDR1 and CDR2: SGHTA, FQGTGA. The CDR3 runs to 13 residues. Trimming took 6 bases from V and 9 from J; bases not matched to a gene: 10. CDR3 sequence: CASSPDREEAQYF. The CDR3 DNA reads as TGTGCCAGCAGTCCGGACAGGGAGGAAGCGCAGTACTTC.

The V and J genes are TRBV4-1 and TRBJ2-3; 12 bases are shared with TRBD2. The CDR3 has 17 residues. The V and J ends lost 3 bases and 4 bases, in that order; junction bases with no gene match: 8. Germline V lookup: CDR1 MGHRA, CDR2 YSYEKL. CDR3 sequence reads: CASSHIILAGGSDTQYF. CDR3 sequence (DNA): TGCGCCAGCAGCCACATAATACTAGCGGGGGGTTCAGATACGCAGTATTTT.

The chain joins TRBV11-2 to TRBJ2-1, with 11 bases that match TRBD2. The ends lost 3 bases at V and 8 bases at J; junction bases unmatched: 9. The length of the CDR3 is 16 residues. The germline V gene has CDR1 SGHAT and CDR2 FQNNGV. The CDR3 region has the DNA TGTGCCAGCAGCTTTAGGATAGCGGGAGGGGATGATGAGCAGTTCTTC. Translating it yields CASSFRIAGGDDEQFF. Variable domain in full (rest from reference TRBV11-2 and TRBJ2-1): EAGVAQSPRYKIIEKRQSVAFWCNPISGHATLYWYQQILGQGPKLLIQFQNNGVVDDSQLPKDRFSAERLKGVDSTLKIQPAKLEDSAVYLCASSFRIAGGDDEQFFGPGTRLTVL.

J is TRBJ2-2 and V is TRBV7-3; D possibly corresponds to TRBD2 (5 bases). The CDR3 spans 13 residues. V dropped 3 bases and J dropped 5 bases, with 7 bases sitting between them. Germline V lookup: CDR1 SGHTA, CDR2 FQGTGA. The CDR3 loop reads CASSFGGTGELFF. CDR3 DNA: TGTGCCAGCAGCTTCGGAGGAACCGGGGAGCTGTTTTTT.

This clone has more than one count but fewer than ten. The chain has TRBV3-1 (or the pseudogene TRBV3-2) and TRBJ2-5; TRBD2 matches 12 bases. Germline assignment: CDR1 LGHDT and CDR2 YNNKEL (reference sequence). This CDR3 spans 20 amino acids. V shed 5 bases and J 5 bases; nucleotides not matched to a gene: 21. DNA of the CDR3: TGTGCCAGCAGCGCCATCCAAGGACTAGCGGGGCCTCTCTGGCGGGAGACCCAGTACTTC. Its translation: CASSAIQGLAGPLWRETQYF.

This rearrangement joins TRBV6-4 to TRBJ2-7; 9 nucleotides line up with TRBD1. From germline, CDR1 is MRHNA and CDR2 SNTAGT. The CDR3 loop spans 17 amino acids. The J segment lost 1 base and the V segment lost 8 bases, leaving 15 bases of the junction unmatched. CDR3 nucleotides: TGTGCCAGCCCTATTATAACTACAGGGGGCTGGTCCTACGAGCAGTACTTC. This gives the protein CASPIITTGGWSYEQYF.

The chain carries TRBV7-3 and TRBJ1-6; no clear D. In germline, CDR1 is SGHTA, CDR2 FQGTGA. Trimming cost V 0 bases and J 10 bases, with 10 bases left between them. The CDR3 is 14 residues long. The CDR3 bases are TGTGCCAGCAGCTTAACTGGGGAGAGATCACCCCTCCACTTT. Translated: CASSLTGERSPLHF.

V and J are TRBV4-3 and TRBJ1-4; a weak D match, TRBD1 (5 bases). The CDR3 loop spans 14 amino acids. Germline CDR1 reads LGHNA; CDR2 reads YSLEER. Trimming left V 4 bases short and J 4 bases short, with 10 bases between. DNA for the CDR3: TGCGCCAGCAGCCCGGACAATTTTAATGAAAAACTGTTTTTT. It translates to CASSPDNFNEKLFF.

V usage is TRBV5-6 and J usage is TRBJ1-1; 9 bases are a match to TRBD1. The trim removed 5 bases at V and 2 bases at J, leaving 4 bases unmatched. There are 14 residues in the CDR3. The germline gives CDR1 SGHDT, CDR2 YYEEEE. The CDR3 loop reads CASRATGGNTEAFF. CDR3 nucleotides: TGTGCCAGCAGGGCGACAGGGGGAAACACTGAAGCTTTCTTT.

J is TRBJ2-4 and V is TRBV3-1 (or the pseudogene TRBV3-2), with D perhaps matching TRBD1 (6 bases). The length of the CDR3 is 17 residues. V gave up 1 base and J gave up 1 base, with 14 bases separating them. Germline values: CDR1 LGHDT, CDR2 YNNKEL (reference sequence). CDR3 in amino acids: CASSQAGVSGAKNIQYF. The CDR3 nucleotides are TGTGCCAGCAGCCAAGCAGGGGTCTCGGGTGCCAAAAACATTCAGTACTTC.

This rearrangement joins TRBV6-5 to TRBJ1-1, with D tentatively TRBD1 (5 bases). CDR3 size: 14 residues. Trimming shortened V by 6 bases and J by 1 base, and 12 bases separated the two germline ends. Germline CDR1 is MNHEY and CDR2 is SVGAGI. DNA of the CDR3: TGTGCCAGCAGAACAGGACAAGAGAACACTGAAGCTTTCTTT. It is translated as CASRTGQENTEAFF.

This clone was observed at least ten times. The chain recombines TRBV9 with TRBJ1-1; the D gene is possibly TRBD1 (6 bases). V lost 3 bases, J lost 4 bases, and 10 bases lay in between. The CDR3 is 13 residues long. Germline loops: CDR1 SGDLS, CDR2 YYNGEE. The CDR3 here is CASSGPGATEAFF. CDR3 coding DNA: TGTGCCAGCAGCGGACCAGGGGCCACTGAAGCTTTCTTT.

This clone appeared once. V is TRBV27 and J is TRBJ1-2; D gene unclear. Trimming stripped 6 bases from V and 8 bases from J, with 13 bases between. The CDR3 covers 12 residues. The germline V gene encodes CDR1 MNHEY and CDR2 SMNVEV (reference sequence). In nucleotides, the CDR3 is TGTGCCAGCAGATCCAGTTTGGGCGGCTACACCTTC. This encodes CASRSSLGGYTF.

The genes are TRBV5-1 and TRBJ1-5; no clear D. The CDR3 consists of 15 residues. CDR1 and CDR2 from the germline V gene are SGHRS and YFSETQ. V lost 0 bases, J lost 0 bases, and 7 bases lay in between. CDR3 nucleotide sequence: TGCGCCAGCAGCTTGGATGCGGGTAGCAATCAGCCCCAGCATTTT. Translation gives CASSLDAGSNQPQHF.

J is TRBJ2-5 and V is TRBV4-1, with D maybe TRBD1 (6 bases). V was shortened by 3 bases and J by 4 bases, with 9 bases between the two germline ends. Germline V lookup: CDR1 MGHRA, CDR2 YSYEKL. The CDR3 is made up of 13 amino acids. CDR3 sequence: CASSQFRGETQYF. The DNA for the CDR3 is TGCGCCAGCAGCCAGTTCAGGGGAGAGACCCAGTACTTC.